These T cell receptor beta chains were read from a single sample in a study of radiation and T cells in renal cell carcinoma. Data came from immunoSEQ multiplex PCR; TCRdb stores just in-frame clones and leaves some out. This table has over 85,000 clones, over 80% appearing once. The sequences come from blood, collected from a patient whose treatment included radiotherapy and nephrectomy. The receptors originated from a man aged 45-60 years with renal cell carcinoma. Each CDR3 is given with its conserved first and last residue. A D gene is named only where the DNA matches it firmly. A clone size is listed for some rows: how often the clone was seen (once, few, many), or a class if it is expanded.

>.|TRBJ1-1|.|TRBV4-3
TGCGCCAGCAGCCAAGACGGGAGGGCCACTGAAGCTTTCTTT
CASSQDGRATEAFF
>.|TRBJ2-4|.|TRBV5-1
TGCGCCAGCAGCGGGGAGGAAGGTACGGCCCAGTACTTC
CASSGEEGTAQYF
>.|TRBJ1-2|once|TRBV6-6
TGTGCCAGCAGTTACTGGGACCAAAGCAATGGCTACACCTTC
CASSYWDQSNGYTF
>TRBD1|TRBJ1-1|.|TRBV5-1
TGCGCCAGCAGCTTGGGACAGGGGATGAACACTGAAGCTTTCTTT
CASSLGQGMNTEAFF
>TRBD2|TRBJ2-3|.|TRBV11-2
TGTGCCAGCAGCTTCACTAGCGGGGGGGCCCCAGATACGCAGTATTTT
CASSFTSGGAPDTQYF
>TRBD2|TRBJ2-3|.|TRBV5-1
TGCGCCAGCAGCTTGGAAATAGAGCGGGGGGGATACACAGATACGCAGTATTTT
CASSLEIERGGYTDTQYF
>.|TRBJ2-1|.|TRBV6-6
TGTGCCAGCAGATACAGCTCCTACAATGAGCAGTTCTTC
CASRYSSYNEQFF
>.|TRBJ1-5|.|TRBV6-1
TGTGCCAGCAGTGAAGCTTCGGTTAGCAATCAGCCCCAGCATTTT
CASSEASVSNQPQHF
>.|TRBJ1-1|.|TRBV6-5
TGTGCCAGCAGTTCCCTTACGGGGTTGAACACTGAAGCTTTCTTT
CASSSLTGLNTEAFF
>.|TRBJ1-5|.|TRBV5-1
TGCGCCAGCAGCTTGGGGGAGGGCCAGCCCCAGCATTTT
CASSLGEGQPQHF
>TRBD1|TRBJ2-7|.|TRBV29-1
TGCAGCGTTACTACAGGGGACACCTCCTACGAGCAGTACTTC
CSVTTGDTSYEQYF
>.|TRBJ2-5|.|TRBV28
TGTGCCAGCAGAGCCGCCCCAGGGACCCAGTACTTC
CASRAAPGTQYF
>TRBD1|TRBJ2-7|.|TRBV5-8
TGTGCCAGCAGCGGGGACAGGGCGGGGGAGCAGTACTTC
CASSGDRAGEQYF
>.|TRBJ2-7|few|TRBV10-3
TGTGCCATCAGTGGACAGACCTACGAGCAGTACTTC
CAISGQTYEQYF
>TRBD1|TRBJ2-1|.|TRBV11-1
TGTGCCAGCAGCTTGATGGGACAGGCCTACAATGAGCAGTTCTTC
CASSLMGQAYNEQFF
>.|TRBJ2-3|once|TRBV7-8
TGTGCCAGCAGCTTCGGACGCGACGGGGTTACGCAGTATTTT
CASSFGRDGVTQYF
>TRBD2|TRBJ2-7|.|TRBV5-4
TGTGCCAGCAGCTCAGGGACTAGCGGGGGGGCACCCTACGAGCAGTACTTC
CASSSGTSGGAPYEQYF
>.|TRBJ2-7|.|TRBV19
TGTGCCAGTAGTATAGGGGACGCTGGCTCCTACGAGCAGTACTTC
CASSIGDAGSYEQYF
>.|TRBJ1-6|few|TRBV19
TGTGCCAGTACCCCAGGGTGGGGTAATTCACCCCTCCACTTT
CASTPGWGNSPLHF
>.|TRBJ2-3|.|TRBV11-2
TGTGCCAGCAGCCCCATTGGACGCACAGATACGCAGTATTTT
CASSPIGRTDTQYF
>.|TRBJ1-6|few|TRBV20-1
TGCAGTGCTAGGGGGGAACTCCTCCACTTT
CSARGELLHF
>.|TRBJ1-2|.|TRBV9
TGTGCCAGCAGCACGCTGGGCGATGGCTATGGCTACACCTTC
CASSTLGDGYGYTF
>.|TRBJ2-7|.|TRBV9
TGTGCCAGCAGCGCCGTAGCTCTAGCGCCCCTCCCGGTCGAGCAGTACTTC
CASSAVALAPLPVEQYF
>.|TRBJ1-2|.|TRBV19
TGTGCCAGTAGTATCTCCTCCAGCAACTATGGCTACACCTTC
CASSISSSNYGYTF
>TRBD1|TRBJ2-3|.|TRBV2
TGTGCCAGCAGTGGGGAACTGGGACAGACGAATGGAGATACGCAGTATTTT
CASSGELGQTNGDTQYF
>TRBD2|TRBJ2-1|.|TRBV5-4
TGTGCCAGCAGCCCCACTAGCGGGGGGGCCTGGGGTGAGCAGTTCTTC
CASSPTSGGAWGEQFF
>.|TRBJ2-2|.|TRBV6-5
TGTGCCAGCAGTTACGGACAGCTCGGGGAGCTGTTTTTT
CASSYGQLGELFF
>.|TRBJ1-5|.|TRBV30
TGTGCCTGGAGCGGGGCGGATATCGGCGGGCCCCAGCATTTT
CAWSGADIGGPQHF
>.|TRBJ2-1|.|TRBV7-2
TGTGCCAGCAGCTTTCAGGGCATCTCGGTCAATGAGCAGTTCTTC
CASSFQGISVNEQFF
>.|TRBJ2-5|.|TRBV7-2
TGTGCCAGCAGCTTAGAAGGGAAGGAGACCCAGTACTTC
CASSLEGKETQYF
>.|TRBJ2-5|.|TRBV7-3
TGTGCCAGCAGCTCCCATGGGGGCCAAGAGACCCAGTACTTC
CASSSHGGQETQYF
>.|TRBJ2-5|.|TRBV7-8
TGTGCCAGCAGCCGCGGGACTTTCCAAGAGACCCAGTACTTC
CASSRGTFQETQYF
>TRBD1|TRBJ1-4|.|TRBV30
TGTGCCTGGAGTGCCCTCGGGACAGGGAGTGAAAAACTGTTTTTT
CAWSALGTGSEKLFF